This TCR beta chain was retrieved from a study of shared clonotypes between healthy human individuals (dated by TCRdb to the early 2020s). About the study as a whole: The cohort included three men and a couple of women between 18 and 49 years of age. For each donor, CD4 naive and CD4 memory were each run on three plates, CD8 naive on two plates, and CD8 memory on one plate. To estimate repertoire size and how much clonotypes are shared between individuals, the study performed deep sequencing of blood TCR repertoires from roughly five healthy adults. To increase sequencing depth and limit assay-specific biases, different laboratories used diverse techniques to prepare libraries and sequence TCR repertoires. Each donor's leukapheresis produced roughly between roughly 0.9 and 8.9 billion PBMCs. Overall study results and their limits: Pairwise subsampling led to the expectation that sequencing depth would affect the degree of clonotype sharing among donors. Sampling was limited to blood, and TCR repertoires in tissue likely differ from TCR repertoires in blood. Sharing across several donors was observed for about 5% of naive CD4, over 3% of naive CD8, over 2% of memory CD4, and around 0.4% of memory CD8 clonotypes. Rarefaction of sorted-subset datasets indicated incomplete sequencing despite the large sequencing depth. Higher generation probabilities were observed for clonotypes shared by all four sorted-subset donors than for non-shared clonotypes. Larger estimated clonotype richness was generally found for naive subsets than for memory subsets. Because the study included a small number of donors, the genetic and exposure-history diversity represented was limited.

About this clone: Its target antigen remains unknown. Qualities for individual bases were not recorded, and no much larger clone is one base off.

V sheds 10 bases and J sheds 0 bases, leaving 20 bases between their ends. From its cysteine to its phenylalanine, the CDR3 spans 16 amino acids. CDR3 DNA only is kept here, 48 bases in frame from base 1. The germline V gene specifies SNHLY as CDR1 and FYNNEI as CDR2. TCR CDR3 regions were amplified from genomic DNA by multiplex PCR using the deep immunoSEQ assay. Extracted genomic DNA from each cell subset was distributed evenly across all wells of several immunoSEQ 96-well plates, and each plate was treated as a replicate. For sorted subsets, each replicate PCR was loaded with around 220 ng genomic DNA, equivalent to 32,000 or so T cell genomes. Purified libraries were quantified with a Qubit 3.0 fluorometer, sized on a Bioanalyzer 2100, and re-quantified with the KAPA Library Quantification kit. Each immunoSEQ 96-well plate was sequenced on its own single-read 150-cycle Illumina NextSeq 550 flow cell. In the paper's pipeline: The immunoSEQ output contained only junctional sequences without quality scores, so filtering could not match that applied to full-length reads. To assign V/J genes and CDR3, sequences were annotated using PyIR, a Python wrapper for IgBLAST v1.9, with IMGT germline references. Any read was removed if the V/J assignment was weak (E-value above 1e-6), the CDR3 was missing, or the read contained stop codons, out-of-frame junctions, or ambiguous translated residues. A V3J clonotype was defined by an identical inferred V gene, J gene, and CDR3 amino acid sequence. To compute the percentage overlap between repertoires, the number of shared unique clonotypes was divided by the size of the smaller repertoire. Richness of each repertoire was evaluated using RTK rarefaction, the Chao1 estimator, and Recon v2.1 estimates of unobserved clonotypes. Generation probabilities for all TCRbeta clonotypes obtained by the gDNA method from a handful of donors were computed using OLGA. TCRdb carries this immuneACCESS record with in-frame sequences only. Its versions omit some clonotypes, under half of them owing to an unresolved V gene in the studies checked, with the rest unexplained. V, J and clone size are taken as reported in that table, and D and trimming were inferred from the DNA itself. The sample profile shows some 1.4 million clones; around 95% of them were found once. Jointly, the top ten make up about 1% of the sample.

The donors were healthy, HIV-negative adults who had no recently reported acute infections or vaccinations. All donors were Caucasian adults living in Nashville, Tennessee, USA. Magnetic negative selection was used to enrich CD4+ T cells, after which naive cells were positively selected on CD45RA and the negative fraction became the memory subset. After blood collection by leukapheresis, PBMCs were isolated using Ficoll-Histopaque density gradient centrifugation and then cryopreserved in the vapor phase of liquid nitrogen. Purity and quantity of every magnetically sorted T cell population were checked by analytical flow cytometry. Genomic DNA was isolated from each sorted fraction and quantified by UV absorbance on a Nanodrop 2000c.

The specimen sequenced was naive CD4+ T cells sorted from blood. The cell subset or site label here, explained by the study, means: CD45RA+ positively selected. Recombination connected TRBV2 to TRBJ2-3; confidence is insufficient to name the D gene. The clonotype originates from a man in his thirties or forties in good health. The CDR3 region has the sequence CAITFMATFSTDTQYF. The nucleotide sequence is given as TGTGCCATCACATTTATGGCAACCTTTAGCACAGATACGCAGTATTTT.